The present T cell receptor (beta chain) was sequenced within a study of T cells in tuberculosis. The overall study: This South African cohort compared adolescents with or without latent tuberculosis against adults with active tuberculosis. PBMC were archived before or within 7 days of starting treatment.

General observations from the study: Samples were chosen by availability of cryopreserved specimens. The TCR-beta difference was not significant; alpha differences partly reflected length.

TCRdb's table, derived via immunoSEQ multiplex PCR, lists solely in-frame clones and lacks some. This table holds several thousand clones, 85% to 95% found once. The V and J ends lost 5 bases and 7 bases, in that order; junction bases with no gene match: 5. Germline V lookup: CDR1 LNHDA, CDR2 SQIVND (reference sequence). The CDR3 has 14 amino acids. A remark on this clone: Its antigen is not known.

The clonotype originates from an adult with tuberculosis. The J gene is TRBJ1-6, the V gene TRBV19; TRBD1 matches 7 bases. The sample taken for sequencing was PBMCs. The CDR3 loop reads CASSPGTANSPLHF. The CDR3, as DNA: TGTGCCAGTAGTCCCGGGACAGCAAATTCACCCCTCCACTTT.